The 29 T cell receptor beta chains below were found in one sample sequenced in a study of brain metastases from non-small cell lung cancer. Sequencing used immunoSEQ multiplex PCR; TCRdb keeps in-frame clones, though not all of them. Of 400 to 500 clones listed, 89% were seen once; the top ten hold over 7%. The sequenced sample consisted of primary lung tumor tissue. The source is a donor aged 40 or older with non-small cell lung cancer.

The rearrangement uses TRBV4-1 and TRBJ2-5; TRBD1 might be the D (6 bases). The CDR3 runs 20 residues. Germline CDR1 reads MGHRA; CDR2 reads YSYEKL. Trimming cost V 0 bases and J 2 bases, with 25 bases left between them. The chain's CDR3 is CASSQDRTVILKGVQETQYF. In DNA form, the CDR3 reads TGCGCCAGCAGCCAAGATAGGACGGTAATACTTAAGGGGGTACAAGAGACCCAGTACTTC.

This sequence joins TRBV11-3 and TRBJ2-7; D remains ambiguous. V was cut by 7 bases and J by 9 bases, with 19 bases left in between. Germline lookup yields CDR1 SGHNT and CDR2 YENEEA. CDR3 length equals 13 residues. The CDR3 region has the DNA TGTGCCAGCAACAACCCCCCCGGTTTAGGGCAGTACTTC. As protein: CASNNPPGLGQYF.

The chain is built from TRBV30 and TRBJ1-5; maybe TRBD1 (5 bases). V was pared by 5 bases and J by 2 bases, with 22 bases between. CDR1 is GTSNPN, CDR2 SVGIG, per germline (reference sequence). The CDR3 spans 17 residues. Written as DNA, the CDR3 is TGTGCCTGGGGCGGCCAGGGAGCCTCCATGGGCAATCAGCCCCAGCATTTT. It specifies CAWGGQGASMGNQPQHF.

The chain joins TRBV6-5 to TRBJ2-7, with 9 bases fitting TRBD1. The CDR3 is 15 residues long. Germline values: CDR1 MNHEY, CDR2 SVGAGI. J gave up 3 bases and V 6 bases, and 9 bases lay outside the gene matches. The CDR3 DNA sequence: TGTGCCAGCAGCATGGGACAGGGATTTTACTACGAGCAGTACTTC. It codes for CASSMGQGFYYEQYF.

The chain is built from TRBV5-4 and TRBJ2-7; D is perhaps TRBD1 or TRBD2 (6 bases each). V was pared by 1 base and J by 4 bases, with 15 bases between. The CDR3 is 15 residues long. Germline lookup yields CDR1 SGHNT and CDR2 YYREEE (reference sequence). The CDR3 region has the DNA TGTGCCAGCAGCTTGAGTGGGGGGCGGCGGTACGAGCAGTACTTC. Residues: CASSLSGGRRYEQYF.

With respect to this clone: The germline gene is not matched at one end of the junction; a read error may be the cause. V gene TRBV5-7 combines with J gene TRBJ1-1; D not resolved. TRBV5-7 is assigned to the ORF class and has an uncertain function. The CDR3 sequence is 12 residues long. The CDR3 DNA sequence: TGTACCAGCAGCTTCCATCGGATTGAAGCTTTCTTT. Amino acid sequence: CTSSFHRIEAFF.

This clone showed up just once. This may come from a read error, since a much larger clone is one base off. The chain employs TRBV6-6 and TRBJ1-1, with 7 nucleotides matching TRBD1. There are 12 residues in the CDR3. Per germline, CDR1 MNHNY and CDR2 SVGAGI (reference sequence). The CDR3, as DNA: TGTGCCACTCGGGTAGGGACAGACGAAGTTTTCTTT. Amino acids: CATRVGTDEVFF.

The CDR3 DNA is TGTGCCAGCAGCCCCGGGACAGGGCGTTACGAGCAGTACTTC. Translation gives CASSPGTGRYEQYF. The chain has TRBV6-5 and TRBJ2-7; 9 bases match TRBD1. Per the germline V gene, CDR1 is MNHEY and CDR2 is SVGAGI. J was trimmed by 4 bases and V by 6 bases; bases with no gene match: 7. There are 14 residues in the CDR3.

The chain joins TRBV6-1 to TRBJ1-4; the D is unclear. The CDR3 loop spans 16 amino acids. Trimming took off 4 bases at V and 2 bases at J, with 14 bases between the two ends. Per the germline V gene, CDR1 is MNHNS and CDR2 is SASEGT. The CDR3 nucleotides are TGTGCCAGCAGTGTAGTTCCTCCGGTTACTAATGAAAAACTGTTTTTT. This translates into CASSVVPPVTNEKLFF.

The rearrangement links TRBV6-6 to TRBJ2-2; D call uncertain. Germline-derived CDR1 and CDR2 are MNHNY and SVGAGI (reference sequence). Between the trimmed V and J ends, which lost 4 bases and 4 bases, there was a span of 10 bases. The CDR3 runs 14 residues. CDR3 loop: CASSFLVSTGELFF. The CDR3 nucleotides read TGTGCCAGCAGTTTCCTGGTTAGCACCGGGGAGCTGTTTTTT.

DNA of the CDR3: TGTGCCAGCAGTGTGGGACACTCGAATCAGCCCCAGCATTTT. It specifies CASSVGHSNQPQHF. The chain links TRBV3-1 (or the pseudogene TRBV3-2) to TRBJ1-5; the D gene is possibly TRBD1 (6 bases). V was cut by 6 bases and J by 4 bases, with 13 bases left in between. The CDR3 covers 14 residues. Per germline, CDR1 LGHDT and CDR2 YNNKEL (reference sequence).

The V and J genes are TRBV6-5 and TRBJ1-5; TRBD1 is a possible D gene (5 bases). Per germline, CDR1 MNHEY and CDR2 SVGAGI. Trimming stripped 3 bases from V and 7 bases from J, with 16 bases between. This CDR3 contains 15 residues. Here the CDR3 DNA reads TGTGCCAGCAGTTATGCGGGGGGGAAAGCCCAGCCCCAGCATTTT. It specifies CASSYAGGKAQPQHF.

The CDR3 nucleotides read TGTGCCACCAGCAGGGGAGCGGCGGGGGTGTCAGAGACCCAGTACTTC. Protein sequence: CATSRGAAGVSETQYF. The chain employs TRBV15 and TRBJ2-5; 7 nucleotides line up with TRBD2. CDR3 length: 16 amino acids. The germline gives CDR1 LNHNV, CDR2 YYDKDF (reference sequence). V trimming: 3 bases; J trimming: 4 bases; junction bases outside the gene matches: 11. The whole variable domain, filled in from reference TRBV15 and TRBJ2-5, reads DAMVIQNPRYQVTQFGKPVTLSCSQTLNHNVMYWYQQKSSQAPKLLFHYYDKDFNNEADTPDNFQSRRPNTSFCFLDIRSPGLGDTAMYLCATSRGAAGVSETQYFGPGTRLLVL.

J is TRBJ2-5 and V is TRBV2; D unclear. The CDR3 length is 15 residues. V lost 2 bases and J lost 5, with 15 bases in between. Germline CDR1 reads SNHLY; CDR2 reads FYNNEI. In DNA, the CDR3 is TGTGCCAGCAGTGAATTCGGCCCTACCAGGGAGACCCAGTACTTC. It yields the protein CASSEFGPTRETQYF.

The rearrangement links TRBV12-5 to TRBJ2-1, with 10 bases lining up with TRBD2. This CDR3 region has 16 residues. J was trimmed by 4 bases and V by 2 bases; bases with no gene match: 5. Germline V gene data show CDR1 as LGHNT and CDR2 as FRNRAP. The CDR3 spells CASGLSVAGGYNEQFF. CDR3 DNA: TGTGCTAGTGGTTTGTCGGTAGCGGGGGGTTACAATGAGCAGTTCTTC. Filled out from reference TRBV12-5 and TRBJ2-1, the complete variable domain reads DARVTQTPRHKVTEMGQEVTMRCQPILGHNTVFWYRQTMMQGLELLAYFRNRAPLDDSGMPKDRFSAEMPDATLATLKIQPSEPRDSAVYFCASGLSVAGGYNEQFFGPGTRLTVL.

The chain employs TRBV2 and TRBJ2-1, with a weak D call TRBD2 (6 bases). Trimming removed 6 bases from V and 8 bases from J, with 8 bases in between. The germline CDR1 and CDR2 sequences are SNHLY and FYNNEI. The CDR3 is 11 residues long. The CDR3 loop reads CASRGGDEQFF. CDR3 sequence (DNA): TGTGCCAGCAGAGGCGGGGATGAGCAGTTCTTC.

The V call is TRBV4-1, the J call TRBJ1-1; D is unresolved. Germline CDR1 reads MGHRA; CDR2 reads YSYEKL. The ends were cut back, 4 bases at V and 6 bases at J, with 9 bases in the middle. This CDR3 region has 12 residues. Here the CDR3 DNA reads TGCGCCAGCAGCCCAAACGGGGCTGAAGCTTTCTTT. It yields the protein CASSPNGAEAFF.

In this sample, this clone turned up a few times. This chain connects TRBV6-5 to TRBJ1-1; the D gene is possibly TRBD1 (6 bases). V lost 2 bases and J 8 bases, leaving 12 bases between the germline ends. The CDR3 is 13 amino acids. The germline V gene has CDR1 MNHEY and CDR2 SVGAGI. The CDR3, as DNA: TGTGCCAGCAGTTACGGAGTGGGGGGCGAAGCTTTCTTT. Residues: CASSYGVGGEAFF.

This chain links TRBV9 with TRBJ2-3, with D unresolved. V lost 4 bases to trimming and J lost 0 bases, with 15 bases between them. Germline values: CDR1 SGDLS, CDR2 YYNGEE. This CDR3 has 16 residues. The CDR3 loop reads CASSINVFGSTDTQYF. The CDR3, as DNA: TGTGCCAGCAGCATAAATGTCTTTGGGAGCACAGATACGCAGTATTTT.

The V gene is TRBV12-3 or TRBV12-4, the J gene TRBJ1-2, with unresolved D. CDR3 length equals 11 residues. V lost 5 bases and J lost 7, with 8 bases in between. CDR3 amino acids: CASSPGSGYTF. CDR3 coding DNA: TGTGCCAGCAGTCCAGGAAGTGGCTACACCTTC.

The CDR3 sequence: CASSTFWGTEAFF. The CDR3 bases are TGTGCCAGCAGTACCTTCTGGGGCACTGAAGCTTTCTTT. The chain recombines TRBV28 with TRBJ1-1; D is ambiguous. This CDR3 region has 13 residues. The V end lost 5 bases, the J end lost 4 bases, and 11 bases lay between the germline ends. Germline V lookup: CDR1 MDHEN, CDR2 SYDVKM.

A few counts support this clone. The chain has TRBV30 and TRBJ2-1; 9 bases fit TRBD2. From germline, CDR1 is GTSNPN and CDR2 SVGIG (reference sequence). V was clipped by 0 bases and J by 8 bases; unmatched bases: 8. This CDR3 comprises 15 residues. The CDR3: CAWSVRAGGTDEQFF. DNA of the CDR3: TGTGCCTGGAGTGTACGGGCGGGAGGGACCGATGAGCAGTTCTTC. Filled out from reference TRBV30 and TRBJ2-1, the complete variable domain reads SQTIHQWPATLVQPVGSPLSLECTVEGTSNPNLYWYRQAAGRGLQLLFYSVGIGQISSEVPQNLSASRPQDRQFILSSKKLLLSDSGFYLCAWSVRAGGTDEQFFGPGTRLTVL.

This chain links TRBV19 with TRBJ2-1, with 9 positions matching TRBD1. Germline values: CDR1 LNHDA, CDR2 SQIVND (reference sequence). The V and J ends lost 6 bases and 7 bases, in that order; junction bases with no gene match: 10. The CDR3 sequence is 15 residues long. The CDR3 spells CASSLGDRAFNEQFF. CDR3 coding DNA: TGTGCCAGTAGCCTGGGGGACAGGGCATTTAATGAGCAGTTCTTC.

The V gene is TRBV7-9, the J gene TRBJ2-7, with D possibly matching TRBD1 (5 bases). The CDR3 is 13 amino acids. In germline, CDR1 is SEHNR, CDR2 FQNEAQ (reference sequence). With 6 bases removed from V and 9 bases from J, the gap between germline ends came to 18 bases. CDR3 DNA sequence: TGTGCCAGCAGGAATGGGGCATTTGGACCGCAGTACTTC. This codes for CASRNGAFGPQYF.

Note on this clone: A much larger clonotype is one base distant, so this may be a read error. V usage is TRBV6-6 and J usage is TRBJ1-1, with a tentative D call TRBD1 (5 bases). The V gene lost 10 bases and the J gene lost 8 bases, with 17 bases spanning the gap. CDR1 is MNHNY and CDR2 is SVGAGI in the germline V gene (reference sequence). The CDR3 sequence is 12 residues long. The CDR3 DNA reads TGTGCCACTCGGGTAGAGACAGACGAAGCTTTCTTT. Translation: CATRVETDEAFF.

This chain links TRBV5-1 with TRBJ1-6; D is undetermined. V lost 0 bases to trimming and J lost 7 bases, with 14 bases between them. Germline CDR1 is SGHRS and CDR2 is YFSETQ. The CDR3 spans 16 residues. DNA for the CDR3: TGCGCCAGCAGCTTGGTTACCGACCGACTGAATTCACCCCTCCACTTT. Translation: CASSLVTDRLNSPLHF.

This clone was picked up one time. This rearrangement joins TRBV5-4 to TRBJ2-7; 7 nucleotides agree with TRBD2. The CDR3 spans 15 residues. Trimming cost V 4 bases and J 0 bases; bases outside gene matches: 7. CDR1 is SGHNT, CDR2 YYREEE, per germline (reference sequence). The CDR3 region is CASSEWAGASYEQYF. CDR3 coding DNA: TGTGCCAGCAGCGAATGGGCGGGAGCCTCCTACGAGCAGTACTTC.

This chain connects TRBV19 to TRBJ2-5; D is uncertain. This CDR3 is built from 13 residues. The V end lost 3 bases, the J end lost 2 bases, and 7 bases lay between the germline ends. Germline CDR1 reads LNHDA; CDR2 reads SQIVND (reference sequence). CDR3 in amino acids: CASSIVPQETQYF. Written as DNA, the CDR3 is TGTGCCAGTAGTATTGTACCACAAGAGACCCAGTACTTC. The full variable domain, rest sourced from reference TRBV19 and TRBJ2-5, is DGGITQSPKYLFRKEGQNVTLSCEQNLNHDAMYWYRQDPGQGLRLIYYSQIVNDFQKGDIAEGYSVSREKKESFPLTVTSAQKNPTAFYLCASSIVPQETQYFGPGTRLLVL.

Points on this clone: This specimen includes other DNA sequences encoding the same CDR3. This chain connects TRBV6-5 to TRBJ2-1; 7 nucleotides align to TRBD2. From germline, CDR1 is MNHEY and CDR2 SVGAGI. The CDR3 length is 11 residues. Trimming removed 7 bases from V and 10 bases from J; junction bases left unmatched: 4. CDR3 residues: CASTGGPEQFF. In DNA, the CDR3 is TGTGCCAGCACGGGAGGACCGGAGCAGTTCTTC.